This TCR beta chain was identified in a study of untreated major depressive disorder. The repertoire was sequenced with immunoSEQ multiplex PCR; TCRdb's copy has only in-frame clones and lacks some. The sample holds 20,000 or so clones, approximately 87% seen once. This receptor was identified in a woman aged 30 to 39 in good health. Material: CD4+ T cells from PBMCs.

CDR3 sequence reads: CASSYLQGHEQFF. Here the CDR3 DNA reads TGTGCCAGCAGTTACTTACAGGGCCATGAGCAGTTCTTC. V gene TRBV6-6 combines with J gene TRBJ2-1, with D perhaps matching TRBD1 (6 bases). Trimming shortened V by 1 base and J by 8 bases, and 9 bases separated the two germline ends. CDR3 length equals 13 residues. CDR1 is MNHNY and CDR2 is SVGAGI in the germline V gene (reference sequence).